These 11 T cell receptor beta chains were sequenced from one sample in a study of OX40 agonist ivuxolimab in advanced cancers. TCRdb's table, derived via immunoSEQ multiplex PCR, lists solely in-frame clones and lacks some. The sample has over 70,000 clones, 85% to 90% seen once; the top ten hold around 1.6%. The input for sequencing was CD4+ or CD8+ T cells sorted from blood, taken in a trial of the OX40 agonist ivuxolimab. These receptor sequences come from an adult with an advanced solid tumor such as melanoma, head and neck, liver or kidney cancer.

The gene calls are TRBV5-6 and TRBJ1-2; TRBD1 agrees at 7 bases. V shed 4 bases and J 0 bases; nucleotides not matched to a gene: 15. Germline CDR1 SGHDT, CDR2 YYEEEE. The CDR3 runs to 18 residues. The chain's CDR3 is CASSSLTLTGTANYGYTF. The CDR3 coding sequence is TGTGCCAGCAGCAGTTTGACCCTAACAGGGACAGCTAACTATGGCTACACCTTC.

The chain links TRBV6-5 to TRBJ2-3, with D tentatively TRBD1 (5 bases). Germline V lookup: CDR1 MNHEY, CDR2 SVGAGI. The CDR3 is 13 residues long. The V and J ends lost 6 bases and 1 base respectively, with 8 bases between them. The CDR3 nucleotides are TGTGCCAGCAGCCCGACAGGCACAGATACGCAGTATTTT. It yields the protein CASSPTGTDTQYF.

This rearrangement joins TRBV12-5 to TRBJ2-7; 8 bases are a match to TRBD1. CDR3 length: 16 residues. Per the germline V gene, CDR1 is LGHNT and CDR2 is FRNRAP. V was pared by 1 base and J by 2 bases, with 7 bases of the junction left unmatched. The DNA of the CDR3 is TGTGCTAGTGGTTTGGCCCCCGGCAGGGGGCCCTACGAGCAGTACTTC. This codes for CASGLAPGRGPYEQYF.

This rearrangement joins TRBV19 to TRBJ1-5; TRBD1 might be the D (6 bases). Germline CDR1 and CDR2: LNHDA and SQIVND (reference sequence). The CDR3 runs 13 residues. V was trimmed by 7 bases and J by 2 bases, leaving 9 bases between them. The CDR3 sequence: CASTTGRNQPQHF. CDR3 coding DNA: TGTGCCAGTACTACAGGGCGCAATCAGCCCCAGCATTTT.

This rearrangement joins TRBV19 to TRBJ2-7, with unresolved D. Germline V gene data show CDR1 as LNHDA and CDR2 as SQIVND (reference sequence). Trimming stripped 5 bases from V and 6 bases from J, with 8 bases between. The CDR3 contains 11 residues. The CDR3, as DNA: TGTGCCAGTAGTTTGGGTCCCGAGCAGTACTTC. Protein: CASSLGPEQYF.

This chain uses TRBV7-6 with TRBJ2-3; TRBD2 aligns across 7 bases. CDR3 length: 16 amino acids. With 6 bases clipped from V and 3 bases from J, the junction kept 12 bases outside the gene matches. Germline values: CDR1 SGHVS, CDR2 FNYEAQ. CDR3 in DNA: TGTGCCAGCAGTCACGAGCGGGGCCTCCGTACAGATACGCAGTATTTT. Its translation is CASSHERGLRTDTQYF.

This clone was seen more than once but under ten times. This CDR3 reads CASTGQQYF. DNA for the CDR3: TGTGCCTCCACAGGGCAGCAGTACTTC. The gene calls are TRBV6-4 and TRBJ2-7; TRBD1 is a possible D gene (6 bases). V lost 11 bases to trimming and J lost 8 bases, with 10 bases between them. The CDR3 length is 9 residues. Germline lookup yields CDR1 MRHNA and CDR2 SNTAGT.

The chain employs TRBV7-9 and TRBJ1-2; tentative D call: TRBD1 (6 bases). V was shortened by 5 bases and J by 6 bases, with 13 bases between the two germline ends. This CDR3 has 13 amino acids. The germline V gene encodes CDR1 SEHNR and CDR2 FQNEAQ (reference sequence). CDR3 residues: CASSLPGANGYTF. The CDR3 region has the DNA TGTGCCAGCAGCCTCCCGGGGGCGAATGGCTACACCTTC.

This chain uses TRBV7-3 with TRBJ2-5; 8 bases agree with TRBD2. This CDR3 has 16 residues. V lost 1 base, J lost 4 bases, and 8 bases stayed unmatched. Germline V gene lookup returns CDR1 SGHTA and CDR2 FQGTGA. CDR3 protein: CASSLNSPGGRETQYF. DNA of the CDR3: TGTGCCAGCAGCTTAAATTCCCCGGGGGGGCGAGAGACCCAGTACTTC.

V gene TRBV7-2 combines with J gene TRBJ2-1; the match to TRBD2 covers 11 bases. CDR1 is SGHTA and CDR2 is FQGNSA in the germline V gene. The V segment lost 8 bases and the J segment 3 bases; nucleotides outside the gene matches: 9. There are 16 residues in the CDR3. The CDR3 nucleotides read TGTGCCAGCGGGATAGGGGGGACTAGCGGCTACAATGAGCAGTTCTTC. It is translated as CASGIGGTSGYNEQFF. Looking up the rest from reference TRBV7-2 and TRBJ2-1 gives the full variable domain: GAGVSQSPSNKVTEKGKDVELRCDPISGHTALYWYRQSLGQGLEFLIYFQGNSAPDKSGLPSDRFSAERTGGSVSTLTIQRTQQEDSAVYLCASGIGGTSGYNEQFFGPGTRLTVL.

The J gene is TRBJ2-3, the V gene TRBV4-3; 7 bases map to TRBD1. The V gene's germline CDR1 is LGHNA and CDR2 YSLEER. V was clipped by 4 bases and J by 6 bases; unmatched bases: 10. This CDR3 has 15 amino acids. The DNA for the CDR3 is TGCGCCAGCAGCCCCCGGGCAGGGGGAATGGATACGCAGTATTTT. It specifies CASSPRAGGMDTQYF.